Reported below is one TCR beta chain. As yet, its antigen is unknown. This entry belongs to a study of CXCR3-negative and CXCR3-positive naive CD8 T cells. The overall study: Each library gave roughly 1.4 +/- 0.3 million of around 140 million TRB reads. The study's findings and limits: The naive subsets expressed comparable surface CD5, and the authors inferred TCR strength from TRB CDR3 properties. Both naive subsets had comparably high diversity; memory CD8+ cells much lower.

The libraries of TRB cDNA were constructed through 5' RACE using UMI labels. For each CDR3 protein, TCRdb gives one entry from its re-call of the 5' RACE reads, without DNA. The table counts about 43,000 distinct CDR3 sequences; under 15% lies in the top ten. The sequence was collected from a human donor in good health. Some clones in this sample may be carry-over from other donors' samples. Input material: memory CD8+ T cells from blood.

The CDR3 loop reads CSASLRGDYNEQFF. The V and J genes are TRBV20-1 and TRBJ2-1; lacking DNA, the TRBD1 call made by TCRdb goes unchecked. This CDR3 has 14 residues. Germline CDR1 DFQATT, CDR2 SNEGSKA (reference sequence).